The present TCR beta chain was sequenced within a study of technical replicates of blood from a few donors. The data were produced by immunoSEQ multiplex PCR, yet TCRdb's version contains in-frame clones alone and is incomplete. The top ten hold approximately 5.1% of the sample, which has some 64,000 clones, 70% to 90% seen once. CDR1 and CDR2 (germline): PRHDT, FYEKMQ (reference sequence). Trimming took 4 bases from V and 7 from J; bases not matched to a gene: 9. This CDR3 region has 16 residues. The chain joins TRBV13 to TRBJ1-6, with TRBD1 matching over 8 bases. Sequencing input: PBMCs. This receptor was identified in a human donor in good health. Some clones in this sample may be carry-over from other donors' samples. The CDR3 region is CASSSSGQDKNSPLHF. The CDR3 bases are TGTGCCAGCAGCTCATCGGGACAGGATAAGAATTCACCCCTCCACTTT.